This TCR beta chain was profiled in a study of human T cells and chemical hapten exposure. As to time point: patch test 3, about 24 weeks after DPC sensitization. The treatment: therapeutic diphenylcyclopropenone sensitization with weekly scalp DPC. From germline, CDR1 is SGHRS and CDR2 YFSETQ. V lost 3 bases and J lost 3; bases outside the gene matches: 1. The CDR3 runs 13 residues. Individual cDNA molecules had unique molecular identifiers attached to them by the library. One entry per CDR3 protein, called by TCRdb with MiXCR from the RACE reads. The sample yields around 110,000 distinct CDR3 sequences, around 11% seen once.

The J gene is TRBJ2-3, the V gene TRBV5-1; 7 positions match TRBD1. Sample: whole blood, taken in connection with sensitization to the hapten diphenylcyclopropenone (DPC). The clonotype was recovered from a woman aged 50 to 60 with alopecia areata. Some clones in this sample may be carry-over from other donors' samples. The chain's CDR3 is CASSSQGTDTQYF. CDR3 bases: TGCGCCAGCAGCTCACAGGGGACAGATACGCAGTATTTT. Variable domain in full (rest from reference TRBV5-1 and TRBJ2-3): KAGVTQTPRYLIKTRGQQVTLSCSPISGHRSVSWYQQTPGQGLQFLFEYFSETQRNKGNFPGRFSGRQFSNSRSEMNVSTLELGDSALYLCASSSQGTDTQYFGPGTRLTVL.